This T cell receptor beta chain was captured in a study of regulatory T cells in long-lasting Graves disease. Specified time point: newly diagnosed GD, antithyroid drugs for less than 3 months. PBMC-derived RNA was used for the TCR library. The table lists this clonotype with many counts. In building TCR beta libraries, iRepertoire HTBI primers were used together with Arm-PCR of CDR3 regions. TCRdb reanalysed the multiplex PCR reads using MiXCR and keeps one entry per CDR3 protein. The table records about 540,000 distinct CDR3 sequences, roughly 13% of them present only once. Germline V gene sequence: CDR1 SGHAT, CDR2 FQNNGV. The CDR3 has 13 residues. The ends were cut back, 5 bases at V and 1 base at J, with 8 bases in the middle. The sample was also linked to a second study, of T cells in Graves' hyperthyroidism and ophthalmopathy.

J is TRBJ1-1 and V is TRBV11-2; D not resolved. This specimen consisted of peripheral blood mononuclear cells (PBMCs), obtained at new diagnosis, from a patient treated with antithyroid drugs. This receptor was obtained from a man aged 25-45 years with Graves disease. The CDR3 sequence is CASSLHSNTEAFF. DNA for the CDR3: TGTGCCAGCAGCCTCCATTCGAACACTGAAGCTTTCTTT.